The sequence of this TCR beta chain was determined in a study of T cells after yellow fever vaccination (dated by TCRdb to the late 2010s). A note on the overall study: Memory subsets (EM, EMRA, CM and Tscm) were sorted on a BD FACS Aria III using CD3, CD45RA, CCR7 and CD95 staining. The SMART-Seq v4 Ultra Low Input RNA kit was used to prepare libraries from fractions with low cell numbers. To follow T-cell clones before and after both primary and booster YFV17D yellow fever vaccination, bulk TCR alpha and beta repertoires underwent longitudinal sequencing. Two healthy male donors, one aged 18 to 30 and one aged 30 to 40 years, were included in the cohort. Bulk PBMC replicates and cell subsets were isolated from blood drawn at multiple timepoints before and after both primary and secondary immunization. Sorting of memory subsets took place on days 0, 15 and 45 and at 18 months after primary vaccination, as well as on days 0, 15 and 45 after the 30-year booster.

At least ten counts were recorded for this clonotype. Nothing much larger sits one base from this clone, and base qualities are not available. Explained via the paper, the treatment or condition label denotes: live attenuated yellow fever vaccine strain. A standard Ficoll-Paque protocol was used to isolate PBMCs from peripheral blood. The RNeasy Micro Kit was used to extract RNA from sorted memory subsets. Study-wide findings and limitations: A small share of clonotypes was detected in both CD4 and CD8 compartments, with the overlap likely arising from convergent recombination. Computational filtering was needed because FACS-sorted repertoires could contain abundant contaminating clonotypes from the bulk population. Most clones expanded after primary vaccination were re-detected after the booster (approximately 95% of CD4 and 88% of CD8), suggesting broad memory maintenance. In the sorted memory subsets on day 0, nearly all vaccine-responding clonotypes were below the level of detection. Compared with the primary T-cell response, the secondary T-cell response was faster but weaker, reaching its peak on day 5 rather than on day 15. Only a couple of donors were included in the study, so the extent to which the findings can be generalized is limited.

The CDR3, from cysteine to phenylalanine, totals 12 residues. Here the CDR3 DNA is all that survives: 36 bases in frame from base 1. The germline V gene yields ENHRY for CDR1 and SYGVKD for CDR2. The V end loses 7 bases and the J end loses 1 base, and a stretch of 6 bases separates them. TCR cDNA was synthesized by 5'RACE template switching, through which a universal primer site and unique molecular identifiers were introduced. Priming of cDNA synthesis was performed from both the TCR alpha and TCR beta constant segments. Library amplification used two PCR steps, and the second PCR step added sample barcodes and sequencing adapters. Libraries were sequenced on Illumina HiSeq 2500 (2x100 bp) or NovaSeq (2x150 bp). The authors' analysis ran thus. Reads were demultiplexed and collapsed into UMI consensus sequences with MIGEC, and V(D)J alignment was performed with MiXCR. Vaccine-responding clonotypes were defined with edgeR using replicate PBMC samples, requiring FDR below 0.01 and a log2 fold change above 5 up to day 15. Bulk clonotypes were assigned CD4 or CD8 identity according to which sequenced CD4 or CD8 repertoire held them at higher abundance. To estimate how each clone was distributed across memory phenotypes, clonotype frequencies in memory subsets were weighted by FACS-sorted cell numbers. The raw public data were reprocessed by TCRdb itself: fastp quality trimming at Q25, MiXCR clonotype calling, in-frame beta chains only. Rows with a matching CDR3 protein are joined into one entry that keeps the most common DNA and genes. TCRdb, not the original authors, processed these V and J calls. This sample gives 30,000 or so distinct CDR3 sequences in total; around 5.8% of them show up just once. More than 20% of the sample belongs to the ten largest clones.

Here the sequenced sample was PBMCs, either bulk or a sorted T-cell subset (CD4+, CD8+, memory, or dextramer-sorted; not recorded which), taken on the day of the yellow fever booster vaccination. The TCR comes from a young man who received the YFV17D yellow fever vaccine. The chain is encoded by TRBV10-3 joined to TRBJ2-3; a confident D gene designation cannot be given. Read as DNA, the sequence is TGTGCCATCACTACGGGCACAGATACGCAGTATTTT. Translated, it gives CAITTGTDTQYF.